These 20 T cell receptor beta chains originate from one sample sequenced in a study of early T cells in non-severe SARS-CoV-2 infection. Via MiXCR, TCRdb re-called the 5' RACE reads, giving one row per CDR3 protein. The table includes around 84,000 distinct CDR3 sequences, approximately 14% detected once. Sequenced material: whole blood. The source is an adult who was a healthcare worker with PCR-confirmed SARS-CoV-2 infection or an uninfected control (not recorded which).

This clonotype was counted only a few times. This chain joins TRBV27 and TRBJ2-1, with a tentative D call TRBD1 (6 bases). Looked up from germline, CDR1 is MNHEY and CDR2 is SMNVEV (reference sequence). This CDR3 is 13 amino acids long. V lost 6 bases and J 6 bases, leaving 12 bases between the germline ends. The DNA of the CDR3 is TGTGCCAGCAGCCGGGACATTTTCAATGAGCAGTTCTTC. Its protein product is CASSRDIFNEQFF.

Many counts were recorded for this clonotype. The chain joins TRBV18 to TRBJ1-5, with a possible D match to TRBD1 (6 bases). Germline CDR1 KGHSH, CDR2 LQKENI. V lost 3 bases and J lost 1, with 13 bases in between. The CDR3 has 16 amino acids. The CDR3 spells CASSPSGAISNQPQHF. Here the CDR3 DNA reads TGTGCCAGCTCACCTTCGGGGGCGATAAGCAATCAGCCCCAGCATTTT.

This clonotype showed up many times. The chain uses TRBV15 and TRBJ2-7; 10 bases map to TRBD1. The junction had 8 bases not matched to a gene; V was cut back by 0 bases and J by 6 bases. CDR1 LNHNV and CDR2 YYDKDF come from the germline V gene (reference sequence). This CDR3 contains 16 residues. CDR3 in DNA: TGTGCCACCAGCAGAGATCGCCCCGGGACAGGGGTCGAGCAGTACTTC. Residues: CATSRDRPGTGVEQYF.

The chain joins TRBV7-8 to TRBJ2-1; D tentatively reads TRBD1 or TRBD2 (5 bases each). CDR1 SGHVS and CDR2 FQNEAQ come from the germline V gene. The CDR3 extends over 15 amino acids. Trimming took off 1 base at V and 10 bases at J, with 17 bases between the two ends. The CDR3 DNA follows: TGTGCCAGCAGCTTAGTTGCCCCGGGGCAAATCGAGCAGTTCTTC. Protein: CASSLVAPGQIEQFF. The whole variable domain, filled in from reference TRBV7-8 and TRBJ2-1, reads GAGVSQSPRYKVAKRGQDVALRCDPISGHVSLFWYQQALGQGPEFLTYFQNEAQLDKSGLPSDRFFAERPEGSVSTLKIQRTQQEDSAVYLCASSLVAPGQIEQFFGPGTRLTVL.

A few counts support this clonotype. The chain recombines TRBV6-2 or TRBV6-3 with TRBJ2-4; D is possibly TRBD1 (6 bases). The CDR3 covers 14 residues. The V gene's germline CDR1 is MNHEY and CDR2 SVGEGT. Trimming removed 5 bases at V and 9 bases at J, with 17 bases between. The CDR3 DNA reads TGTGCCAGCAGTCCTACAGGGTCAGGGACCATTCAGTACTTC. It codes for CASSPTGSGTIQYF.

This clonotype occurred many times. J is TRBJ1-2 and V is TRBV5-1; 7 bases are a match to TRBD1. Looked up from germline, CDR1 is SGHRS and CDR2 is YFSETQ. The CDR3 has 13 amino acids. J lost 6 bases, V lost 4 bases, and 6 bases had no gene match. CDR3 residues: CASSPGGRDGYTF. As DNA, the CDR3 is TGCGCCAGCAGCCCAGGGGGTAGAGATGGCTACACCTTC.

This clonotype was seen many times. V gene TRBV10-3 combines with J gene TRBJ2-3; no definite D call. This CDR3 is 15 amino acids long. V lost 0 bases and J 2 bases, leaving 9 bases between the germline ends. From germline, CDR1 is ENHRY and CDR2 SYGVKD. The CDR3 here is CAISESVAATDTQYF. In DNA, the CDR3 is TGTGCCATCAGTGAGTCGGTAGCTGCCACAGATACGCAGTATTTT.

This clonotype was recorded a few times. The rearrangement links TRBV13 to TRBJ2-2; no clear D. The ends were cut back, 5 bases at V and 1 base at J, with 14 bases in the middle. Germline V gene sequence: CDR1 PRHDT, CDR2 FYEKMQ (reference sequence). The CDR3 loop spans 16 amino acids. As DNA, the CDR3 is TGTGCCAGCAGCGAAGGGCTTTGGCTGAACACCGGGGAGCTGTTTTTT. Its protein product is CASSEGLWLNTGELFF.

The chain joins TRBV11-1 to TRBJ2-5; possible D gene TRBD1, 6 bases. Germline lookup yields CDR1 SGHAT and CDR2 FQDESV (reference sequence). The CDR3 loop spans 14 amino acids. V was trimmed by 1 base and J by 7 bases, leaving 13 bases between them. The CDR3 coding sequence is TGTGCCAGCAGCTTAGATAACGTGGGGGCGACCCAGTACTTC. The encoded protein is CASSLDNVGATQYF. Complete variable domain (other parts from reference TRBV11-1 and TRBJ2-5): EAEVAQSPRYKITEKSQAVAFWCDPISGHATLYWYRQILGQGPELLVQFQDESVVDDSQLPKDRFSAERLKGVDSTLKIQPAELGDSAMYLCASSLDNVGATQYFGPGTRLLVL.

This rearrangement joins TRBV10-3 to TRBJ2-1, with D uncertain. Trimming took 8 bases from V and 9 from J, leaving 11 bases between them. The germline gives CDR1 ENHRY, CDR2 SYGVKD. The CDR3 length is 11 residues. The CDR3 reads CAIGLAVEQFF. The CDR3 coding sequence is TGTGCCATCGGATTAGCTGTTGAGCAGTTCTTC.

The chain is built from TRBV28 and TRBJ1-5, with D unresolved. Germline CDR1 is MDHEN and CDR2 is SYDVKM. V shed 2 bases and J shed 0 bases, with 8 bases lying between them. The CDR3 runs to 15 residues. DNA for the CDR3: TGTGCCAGCAGTTTAGGGCAGTATAGCAATCAGCCCCAGCATTTT. This encodes CASSLGQYSNQPQHF.

This clonotype was counted between two and nine times. The V call is TRBV30, the J call TRBJ2-3, with 7 bases aligning to TRBD2. The CDR3 is 12 residues long. Trimming cost V 4 bases and J 5 bases; bases outside gene matches: 3. Per the germline V gene, CDR1 is GTSNPN and CDR2 is SVGIG (reference sequence). The CDR3 DNA follows: TGTGCCTGGAAGGGACTAATAGATACGCAGTATTTT. The encoded protein is CAWKGLIDTQYF.

This clonotype was observed a few times. DNA of the CDR3: TGTGCCAGCAGCTTAGTACCCCTTGAGCAGTTCTTC. It translates to CASSLVPLEQFF. The chain uses TRBV7-2 and TRBJ2-1; D uncertain. Germline CDR1 is SGHTA and CDR2 is FQGNSA. V was clipped by 1 base and J by 9 bases, with 7 bases between them. The CDR3 contains 12 residues.

The V and J genes are TRBV12-3 or TRBV12-4 and TRBJ1-1; 10 bases align to TRBD1. V gave up 0 bases and J gave up 0 bases; unmatched junction bases: 7. The CDR3 has 18 residues. The chain's CDR3 is CASSLARPGTGVNTEAFF. The CDR3 DNA reads TGTGCCAGCAGTTTAGCCCGTCCCGGGACAGGGGTGAACACTGAAGCTTTCTTT.

The V and J genes are TRBV25-1 and TRBJ2-7; 7 bases align to TRBD2. The germline V gene has CDR1 MGHDK and CDR2 SYGVNS. V lost 0 bases to trimming and J lost 4 bases; unmatched junction nucleotides: 12. The CDR3 has 17 amino acids. CDR3 in amino acids: CASSEYRGSPPGYEQYF. The CDR3 nucleotides read TGTGCCAGCAGTGAATATCGCGGGAGCCCCCCGGGGTACGAGCAGTACTTC.

This clonotype was picked up a small number of times. This chain links TRBV7-9 with TRBJ2-7; the D gene is possibly TRBD1 (7 bases). Trimming removed 5 bases from V and 0 bases from J, with 14 bases in between. This CDR3 comprises 15 residues. Germline assignment: CDR1 SEHNR and CDR2 FQNEAQ (reference sequence). The CDR3 nucleotides read TGTGCCAGCAGCGCGGCGGGACAGACCTCCTACGAGCAGTACTTC. It yields the protein CASSAAGQTSYEQYF.

There are a few counts of this clonotype. V usage is TRBV12-3 or TRBV12-4 and J usage is TRBJ2-2; no reliable D call. This CDR3 region has 11 residues. V lost 6 bases and J lost 6, with 5 bases in between. The CDR3 DNA follows: TGTGCCAGCAGCTTCTCCGGGGAGCTGTTTTTT. Its translation is CASSFSGELFF.

This clonotype has more than one count but fewer than ten. V usage is TRBV4-2 and J usage is TRBJ1-4, with a weak D call TRBD1 (5 bases). Germline CDR1 and CDR2: LGHNA and YNFKEQ. There are 15 residues in the CDR3. Between the trimmed V and J ends, which lost 1 base and 8 bases, there was a span of 14 bases. The chain's CDR3 is CASSQGVGEGEKLFF. The CDR3 DNA follows: TGTGCCAGCAGCCAAGGGGTCGGGGAGGGGGAAAAACTGTTTTTT.

This clonotype has only a few counts. The rearrangement links TRBV18 to TRBJ2-7; 8 bases align to TRBD1. CDR3 size: 15 residues. The V gene end was trimmed by 3 bases and the J gene end by 1 base; junction bases not matched to a gene: 5. Germline lookup yields CDR1 KGHSH and CDR2 LQKENI. The CDR3 reads CASSPTTGASYEQYF. In DNA form, the CDR3 reads TGTGCCAGCTCACCCACGACAGGGGCTTCCTACGAGCAGTACTTC.

The CDR3 spells CSAIDGGLPTGYEQYF. The CDR3 coding sequence is TGCAGTGCTATTGACGGGGGACTGCCGACCGGGTACGAGCAGTACTTC. The chain recombines TRBV20-1 with TRBJ2-7, with D possibly being TRBD2 (6 bases). Germline loops: CDR1 DFQATT, CDR2 SNEGSKA (reference sequence). The V end lost 4 bases, the J end lost 4 bases, and 23 bases lay between the germline ends. This CDR3 spans 16 amino acids.